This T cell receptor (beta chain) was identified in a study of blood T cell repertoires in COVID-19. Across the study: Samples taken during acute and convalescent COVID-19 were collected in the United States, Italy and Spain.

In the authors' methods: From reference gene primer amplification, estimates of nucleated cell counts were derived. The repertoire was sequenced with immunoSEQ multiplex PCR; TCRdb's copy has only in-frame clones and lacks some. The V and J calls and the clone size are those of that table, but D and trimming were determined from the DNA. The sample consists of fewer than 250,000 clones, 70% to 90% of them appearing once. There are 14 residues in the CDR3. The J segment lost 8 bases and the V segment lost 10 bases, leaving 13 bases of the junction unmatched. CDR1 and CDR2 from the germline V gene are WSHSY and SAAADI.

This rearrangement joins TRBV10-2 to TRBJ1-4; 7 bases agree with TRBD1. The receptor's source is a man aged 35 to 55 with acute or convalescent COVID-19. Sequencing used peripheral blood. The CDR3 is CATKDRNLREKLFF. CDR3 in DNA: TGCGCCACCAAGGACAGGAACCTGAGAGAAAAACTGTTTTTT.